Shown below are 20 T cell receptor beta chains from a single sample sequenced in a study of T cell repertoires in cytomegalovirus infection. Their antigen targets remain unknown. From the reads, TCRdb called clonotypes with MiXCR, one entry per CDR3 protein. Of roughly 500,000 distinct CDR3 sequences in the sample, 30% to 35% were seen once. Sequencing was performed on cultured PBMCs, taken from culture after CMV antigen stimulation. The receptors derive from a human donor in good health (CMV status not recorded). Some clones in this sample may be carry-over from other donors' samples.

This clonotype was detected ten times or more. V and J are TRBV6-5 and TRBJ2-5; 7 nucleotides match TRBD1. The CDR3 runs to 14 residues. J lost 10 bases, V lost 0 bases, and 8 bases had no gene match. Germline CDR1 reads MNHEY; CDR2 reads SVGAGI. The CDR3 is CASSYSIGQAVQYF. The CDR3 region has the DNA TGTGCCAGCAGTTACTCGATTGGACAGGCGGTCCAGTACTTC.

V is TRBV24-1 and J is TRBJ2-2, with 12 nucleotides matching TRBD1. The length of the CDR3 is 16 residues. Per the germline V gene, CDR1 is KGHDR and CDR2 is SFDVKD. V lost 4 bases to trimming and J lost 5 bases; unmatched junction nucleotides: 4. The CDR3 bases are TGTGCCACCAGTGAAGCGGGACAGGGGGCTACCGGGGAGCTGTTTTTT. Translating it yields CATSEAGQGATGELFF.

The V and J genes are TRBV10-3 and TRBJ2-1; 8 nucleotides line up with TRBD1. Trimming removed 4 bases from V and 6 bases from J; junction bases left unmatched: 2. This CDR3 spans 13 amino acids. Germline V gene data show CDR1 as ENHRY and CDR2 as SYGVKD. The CDR3 region is CAISATGGNEQFF. In DNA, the CDR3 is TGTGCCATCAGTGCCACAGGGGGCAATGAGCAGTTCTTC.

V and J are TRBV2 and TRBJ2-1; D remains ambiguous. Germline V CDR1 and CDR2: SNHLY, FYNNEI. This CDR3 is 12 amino acids long. Trimming took 0 bases from V and 9 from J, leaving 6 bases between them. In DNA, the CDR3 is TGTGCCAGCAGTGAAGCAAGGGTTGAGCAGTTCTTC. This translates into CASSEARVEQFF.

The CDR3 bases are TGTGCCAGCAGTCTAAGACTAGCGGGGACCTACGAGCAGTACTTC. This translates into CASSLRLAGTYEQYF. This rearrangement joins TRBV27 to TRBJ2-7, with 11 bases identical to TRBD2. The CDR3 length is 15 residues. Germline CDR1 reads MNHEY; CDR2 reads SMNVEV (reference sequence). Unmatched junction bases numbered 5, after V lost 5 bases and J lost 2 bases.

The chain carries TRBV28 and TRBJ2-3; 8 nucleotides match TRBD2. CDR3 size: 14 residues. CDR1 and CDR2 from the germline V gene are MDHEN and SYDVKM. V shed 5 bases and J 5 bases; nucleotides not matched to a gene: 6. The DNA for the CDR3 is TGTGCCAGCAGTCGCTCGGGGACTAGAGATACGCAGTATTTT. Its protein is CASSRSGTRDTQYF.

In its sample, this clonotype was seen a few times. CDR3 amino acids: CASSLEEGLGTEAFF. DNA for the CDR3: TGTGCCAGCAGCTTAGAGGAGGGGCTTGGCACTGAAGCTTTCTTT. The V and J genes are TRBV11-2 and TRBJ1-1, with D maybe TRBD1 (5 bases). With 0 bases removed from V and 4 bases from J, the gap between germline ends came to 12 bases. This CDR3 is 15 amino acids long. Germline CDR1 is SGHAT and CDR2 is FQNNGV.

Ten or more counts support this clonotype. The gene calls are TRBV7-2 and TRBJ2-5, with D possibly TRBD1 on 7 matching bases. This CDR3 spans 13 amino acids. Germline V gives CDR1 SGHTA, CDR2 FQGNSA. Deletions cut 4 bases from V and 7 bases from J, with 13 bases between. CDR3 region: CASSSRQGGTQYF. CDR3 DNA sequence: TGTGCCAGCAGCTCACGACAGGGAGGGACCCAGTACTTC.

This chain connects TRBV7-9 to TRBJ1-2, with D possibly being TRBD1 (6 bases). Trimming cost V 3 bases and J 5 bases, with 16 bases left between them. Germline lookup yields CDR1 SEHNR and CDR2 FQNEAQ (reference sequence). This CDR3 has 15 amino acids. CDR3 loop: CASSLSLDSSYGYTF. DNA for the CDR3: TGTGCCAGCAGCTTGTCCTTGGACAGCTCTTATGGCTACACCTTC.

This clonotype was picked up a small number of times. The chain employs TRBV27 and TRBJ2-2; 8 bases fit TRBD1. Per the germline V gene, CDR1 is MNHEY and CDR2 is SMNVEV (reference sequence). After removal of 3 bases from V and 4 bases from J, the junction contained 4 bases not matched to a gene. This CDR3 is 15 amino acids long. CDR3 sequence: CASSFRQGATGELFF. CDR3 bases: TGTGCCAGCAGTTTCCGGCAGGGGGCCACCGGGGAGCTGTTTTTT.

The chain is built from TRBV5-6 and TRBJ2-5; tentative D call: TRBD2 (6 bases). Germline assignment: CDR1 SGHDT and CDR2 YYEEEE. The CDR3 has 15 residues. Deletions cut 2 bases from V and 0 bases from J, with 11 bases between. DNA for the CDR3: TGTGCCAGCAGCTTAACGGGAGTGTACCAAGAGACCCAGTACTTC. Its translation is CASSLTGVYQETQYF.

Only a few counts were recorded for this clonotype. The chain links TRBV11-2 to TRBJ2-4; 9 positions agree with TRBD2. The CDR3 totals 18 residues. Per the germline V gene, CDR1 is SGHAT and CDR2 is FQNNGV. The V gene end was trimmed by 3 bases and the J gene end by 1 base; junction bases not matched to a gene: 10. The CDR3 DNA follows: TGTGCCAGCAGCTTGGGGACTAGCCCCGTGCTGGCCAAAAACATTCAGTACTTC. Its translation: CASSLGTSPVLAKNIQYF.

This clonotype was seen only once. This sequence joins TRBV7-2 and TRBJ2-7; 7 nucleotides match TRBD2. CDR3 length: 16 residues. Germline loops: CDR1 SGHTA, CDR2 FQGNSA. The junction had 9 bases not matched to a gene; V was cut back by 2 bases and J by 2 bases. Here the CDR3 reads CASSLLGGGDTYEQYF. CDR3 DNA: TGTGCCAGCAGCTTACTGGGGGGAGGGGATACCTACGAGCAGTACTTC. The whole variable domain, filled in from reference TRBV7-2 and TRBJ2-7, reads GAGVSQSPSNKVTEKGKDVELRCDPISGHTALYWYRQSLGQGLEFLIYFQGNSAPDKSGLPSDRFSAERTGGSVSTLTIQRTQQEDSAVYLCASSLLGGGDTYEQYFGPGTRLTVT.

This clonotype was observed a few times. The chain couples TRBV5-1 to TRBJ2-3; TRBD2 aligns across 11 bases. Germline CDR1 SGHRS, CDR2 YFSETQ. The CDR3 runs to 15 residues. The ends lost 3 bases at V and 5 bases at J; junction bases unmatched: 5. The DNA of the CDR3 is TGCGCCAGCAGCTCCCCTAGCGGGAGGTTAGATACGCAGTATTTT. The encoded protein is CASSSPSGRLDTQYF.

The chain combines TRBV7-8 with TRBJ1-5, with a possible D match to TRBD1 (5 bases). Trimming stripped 4 bases from V and 5 bases from J, with 15 bases between. From germline, CDR1 is SGHVS and CDR2 FQNEAQ. The CDR3 length is 15 residues. CDR3 amino acids: CASSSTTGFDQPQHF. CDR3 coding DNA: TGTGCCAGCAGCTCCACTACAGGTTTCGATCAGCCCCAGCATTTT.

This chain uses TRBV11-2 with TRBJ2-1; possibly TRBD2 for D (7 bases). Germline CDR1 SGHAT, CDR2 FQNNGV. V lost 5 bases to trimming and J lost 4 bases, with 18 bases between them. The CDR3 covers 16 residues. The CDR3 here is CASSPRGTNVYNEQFF. Here the CDR3 DNA reads TGTGCCAGCAGCCCAAGGGGGACTAATGTATACAATGAGCAGTTCTTC.

The V and J genes are TRBV11-3 and TRBJ1-2, with D tentatively TRBD1 (6 bases). CDR3 length: 16 amino acids. The germline V gene has CDR1 SGHNT and CDR2 YENEEA. The V and J ends lost 5 bases and 5 bases respectively, with 21 bases between them. The CDR3 sequence: CASSQRGRGVLYGYTF. The CDR3 coding sequence is TGTGCCAGCAGCCAGCGGGGCAGGGGAGTGTTATATGGCTACACCTTC.

This clonotype was counted a single time. A read error is possible here, since a much larger clone lies one base away. Since no conserved phenylalanine or tryptophan closes the CDR3, a read error is the likely cause. The rearrangement joins TRBV7-2 to TRBJ2-6, with no clear D. The CDR3 has 15 residues. Trimming stripped 6 bases from V and 0 bases from J, with 9 bases between. CDR1 and CDR2 from the germline V gene are SGHTA and FQGNSA. CDR3 coding DNA: TGTGCCAGCAGGTTGGCCAACTCTGGGGCCAACGTCCTGACTCTC. Protein product: CASRLANSGANVLTL.

The chain links TRBV10-3 to TRBJ1-1, with no clear D. The CDR3 length is 12 residues. The germline V and J ends were trimmed by 8 bases and 1 base, with 8 bases remaining between them. The germline V gene encodes CDR1 ENHRY and CDR2 SYGVKD. The CDR3 here is CAIGQPNTEAFF. The DNA for the CDR3 is TGTGCCATCGGGCAGCCGAACACTGAAGCTTTCTTT.

The chain joins TRBV12-3 or TRBV12-4 to TRBJ2-2; possibly TRBD1 for D (5 bases). The CDR3 runs to 16 residues. V lost 6 bases and J 1 base, leaving 15 bases between the germline ends. The CDR3 loop is CASSDTGPMNTGELFF. The DNA of the CDR3 is TGTGCCAGCAGCGACACAGGACCGATGAACACCGGGGAGCTGTTTTTT.